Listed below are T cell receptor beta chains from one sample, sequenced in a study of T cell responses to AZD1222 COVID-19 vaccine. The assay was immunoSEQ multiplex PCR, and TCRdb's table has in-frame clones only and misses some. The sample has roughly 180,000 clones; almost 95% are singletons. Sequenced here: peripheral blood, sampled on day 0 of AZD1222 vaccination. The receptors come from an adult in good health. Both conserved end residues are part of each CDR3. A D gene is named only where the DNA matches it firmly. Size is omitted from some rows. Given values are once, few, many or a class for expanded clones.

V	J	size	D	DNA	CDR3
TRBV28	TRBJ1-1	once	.	TGTGCCAGCAGTTTACAGGGCAGGGAGAGGACTGAAGCTTTCTTT	CASSLQGRERTEAFF
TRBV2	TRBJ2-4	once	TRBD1	TGTGCCAGCAGCGGGGACAGGGGGTTGAACATTCAGTACTTC	CASSGDRGLNIQYF
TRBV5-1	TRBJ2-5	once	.	TGCGCCAGCAGCTTTGGCGGGAAAGAGACCCAGTACTTC	CASSFGGKETQYF
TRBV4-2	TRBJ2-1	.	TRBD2	TGTGCCAGCAGCCAAGCGGGACTAGCGGGAGCGAGGGAGCAGTTCTTC	CASSQAGLAGAREQFF
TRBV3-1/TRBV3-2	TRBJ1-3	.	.	TGTGCCAGCAGCCATCGCTGGCGTTCCTCTGGAAACACCATATATTTT	CASSHRWRSSGNTIYF
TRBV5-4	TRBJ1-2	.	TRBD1	TGTGCCAGCATTGGGACAGCCGCAATGTTCGCCTTC	CASIGTAAMFAF
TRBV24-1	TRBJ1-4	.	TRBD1	TGTGCCACCAGTGACACGGGACAGGGTAATGAAAAACTGTTTTTT	CATSDTGQGNEKLFF
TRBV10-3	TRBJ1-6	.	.	TGTGCCATCAGTGAACCAGCTTCCAATTCACCCCTCCACTTT	CAISEPASNSPLHF
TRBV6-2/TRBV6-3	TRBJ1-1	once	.	TGTGCCAGCAGTTACGAGGGGAGTTTCTCTGAAGCTTTCTTT	CASSYEGSFSEAFF
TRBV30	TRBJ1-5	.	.	TGTGCCTGGAGTAGGGAGGGGGGTGACAATCAGCCCCAGCATTTT	CAWSREGGDNQPQHF
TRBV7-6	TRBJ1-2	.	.	TGTGCCAGCAGCTTTGGGGGGGACTATGGCTACACCTTC	CASSFGGDYGYTF
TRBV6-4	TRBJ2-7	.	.	TGTGCCAGCACCGCAGGCGAGCAGTACTTC	CASTAGEQYF
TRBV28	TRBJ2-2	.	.	TGTGCCAACCCGCCAAGGGACGGTTTAGGCGGGGAGCTGTTTTTT	CANPPRDGLGGELFF
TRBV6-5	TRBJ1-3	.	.	TGTGCCAGCAGCGGGCAGGCGGTCTCTGGAAACACCATATATTTT	CASSGQAVSGNTIYF
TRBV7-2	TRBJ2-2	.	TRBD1	TGTGCCAGCAGCCCCTGGGACAGGGGGCGTACCGGGGAGCTGTTTTTT	CASSPWDRGRTGELFF
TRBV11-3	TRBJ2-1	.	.	TGTGCCAGCAGCTTAGTAGGCAGGTATGAGCAGTTCTTC	CASSLVGRYEQFF
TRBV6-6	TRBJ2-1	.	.	TGTGCCAGCAGCCCTGGATGGGGGCCCTACAATGAGCAGTTCTTC	CASSPGWGPYNEQFF
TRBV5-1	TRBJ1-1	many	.	TGCGCCAGCAGCTTAAGGGCCTCGAACACTGAAGCTTTCTTT	CASSLRASNTEAFF
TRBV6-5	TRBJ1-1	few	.	TGTGCCAGCTCTGTCCTGGGTGAAGCTTTCTTT	CASSVLGEAFF
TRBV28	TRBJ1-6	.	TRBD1	TGTGCCAGCAGACCATCGACAGGGAGTAATTCACCCCTCCACTTT	CASRPSTGSNSPLHF
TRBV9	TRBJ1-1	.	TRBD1	TGTGCCAGCAGCGTGGCGGACAGGGGCACTGAAGCTTTCTTT	CASSVADRGTEAFF
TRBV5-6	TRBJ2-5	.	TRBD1	TGTGCCAGCGGATCTCCGGGACAGGCTCAAGAGACCCAGTACTTC	CASGSPGQAQETQYF
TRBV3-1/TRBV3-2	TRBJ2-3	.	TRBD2	TGTGCCAGCAGCCACATGGCGGGAGGCTCAGATACGCAGTATTTT	CASSHMAGGSDTQYF
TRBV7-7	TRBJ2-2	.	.	TGTGCTAGCAGCTTAGCGCTGGGGGGAGACACCGGGGAGCTGTTTTTT	CASSLALGGDTGELFF
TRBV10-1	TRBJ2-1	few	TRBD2	TGCGCCAGCACGGGACTAGCGGGAGGGCAGCAGTTCTTC	CASTGLAGGQQFF
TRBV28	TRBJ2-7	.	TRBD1	TGTGCCAGCAGTCTCCGGGACAGTTCCCGCGAGCAGTACTTC	CASSLRDSSREQYF
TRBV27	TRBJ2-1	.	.	TGTGCCAGCAGTCCTTCGCGGTGGCTAAATGATGAGCAGTTCTTC	CASSPSRWLNDEQFF
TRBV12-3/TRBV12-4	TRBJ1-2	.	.	TGTGCCAGCAGCGGGACAACTAACTATGGCTACACCTTC	CASSGTTNYGYTF
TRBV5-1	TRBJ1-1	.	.	TGCGCCAGCAGCTCCCGACCCCCGAACACTGAAGCTTTCTTT	CASSSRPPNTEAFF
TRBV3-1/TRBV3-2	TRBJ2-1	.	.	TGTGCCAGCAGCCAAGATCAAGGACACTATCCCTACAATGAGCAGTTCTTC	CASSQDQGHYPYNEQFF
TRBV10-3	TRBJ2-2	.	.	TGTGCCATCAGTGAGTCAGCTCGCACCGGGGAGCTGTTTTTT	CAISESARTGELFF
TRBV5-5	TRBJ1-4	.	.	TGTGCCAGCAGCTTTGAACAGTTACTTAATGAAAAACTGTTTTTT	CASSFEQLLNEKLFF
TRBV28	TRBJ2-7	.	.	TGTGCCAGCAGCTATTCCAATCCATCCTACGAGCAGTACTTC	CASSYSNPSYEQYF
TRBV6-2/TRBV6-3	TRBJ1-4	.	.	TGTGCCAGCAGTTGGACGAACCGGGCCAATGAAAAACTGTTTTTT	CASSWTNRANEKLFF
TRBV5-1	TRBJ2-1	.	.	TGCGCCAGCAGCTTGGCCGGGTCGGGCGGGTTTGAGCAGTTCTTC	CASSLAGSGGFEQFF
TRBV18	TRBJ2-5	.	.	TGTGCCAGCTCACAGCGAAGGGACCCCCAAGAGACCCAGTACTTC	CASSQRRDPQETQYF
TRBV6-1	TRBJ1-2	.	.	TGTGCCAGCAGTGAAGCCGGACCGGGCTATGGCTACACCTTC	CASSEAGPGYGYTF